Listed below are T cell receptor beta chains from one sample, sequenced in a study of tumor and adjacent non-tumor tissue in lung cancer. Each CDR3 protein gets one entry after TCRdb re-called the multiplex PCR reads with MiXCR. The profile shows approximately 120,000 distinct CDR3 sequences, roughly 74% of them singletons. The sequenced sample was lung tumor tissue. These receptors were collected from a woman in her fifties or sixties with non-small cell lung cancer. Both conserved end residues are part of each CDR3. The D gene is left open where the match is weak. Only part of the rows carry a size: once, few, many, or a class if the clone is expanded.

clone_size	j_call	v_call	cdr3_length	d_call	cdr3_aa	cdr3_nt
.	TRBJ1-6	TRBV6-1	13	.	CASSEVANSPLRF	TGTGCCAGCAGTGAGGTGGCTAATTCACCCCTCCGCTTT
.	TRBJ1-1	TRBV7-9	13	.	CVSSSIMNTEAFF	TGTGTAAGCAGTTCTATCATGAACACTGAAGCTTTCTTT
.	TRBJ1-2	TRBV5-1	14	.	CASSLEGVSYGYAF	TGCGCCAGCAGCTTGGAGGGTGTCAGCTATGGCTACGCCTTC
.	TRBJ1-1	TRBV30	11	.	CAWGGNTEAFF	TGTGCCTGGGGAGGGAACACTGAAGCTTTCTTT
many	TRBJ2-7	TRBV20-1	17	TRBD2	CSAMGLAGSKSNYEQYF	TGCAGTGCCATGGGACTAGCGGGGAGCAAATCTAATTACGAGCAGTACTTC
many	TRBJ2-7	TRBV10-3	14	TRBD2	CATASGRSSYEQYF	TGTGCCACAGCTAGCGGGCGCAGCTCCTACGAGCAGTACTTC
.	TRBJ1-1	TRBV20-1	15	.	CCADGGRWENTEAFF	TGCTGTGCTGATGGCGGCAGGTGGGAGAACACTGAAGCTTTCTTT
.	TRBJ2-2	TRBV11-2	16	.	CASSGREFRTDGELFF	TGTGCCAGCAGCGGCAGGGAATTCCGTACCGACGGGGAGCTGTTTTTT
.	TRBJ1-6	TRBV4-1	17	.	CASSQEIPGAANSPVRF	TGCGCCAGCAGCCAAGAAATTCCGGGGGCGGCGAATTCACCCGTCCGCTTT
.	TRBJ2-7	TRBV28	13	TRBD1	CASRAGGPYEQHF	TGTGCCAGCAGGGCAGGGGGCCCCTACGAGCAGCATTTC
once	TRBJ2-1	TRBV11-2	16	TRBD2	CTSNLGRGGLRNEQFF	TGTACCAGCAACTTAGGGCGGGGGGGCCTTCGTAATGAGCAGTTCTTC
.	TRBJ2-7	TRBV28	14	.	CASSSPGVGYEQYF	TGTGCCAGCAGTTCTCCGGGGGTGGGTTACGAGCAGTACTTC
.	TRBJ2-1	TRBV6-6	15	TRBD2	CASSLGGSSYNGQFF	TGTGCCAGCAGCCTGGGGGGGAGCTCCTACAATGGGCAATTCTTC
few	TRBJ1-2	TRBV4-1	15	TRBD1	CTSSQGVGGNYGYTF	TGCACCAGCAGCCAGGGGGTAGGGGGAAACTATGGCTACACCTTC
.	TRBJ1-1	TRBV20-1	12	.	CCASMISTEVFF	TGCTGTGCTAGCATGATAAGTACTGAAGTTTTCTTT
once	TRBJ1-2	TRBV5-6	14	TRBD1	CASCPWTGVWGYTF	TGTGCCAGCTGCCCGTGGACAGGGGTATGGGGCTACACCTTC
.	TRBJ2-7	TRBV11-1	15	TRBD1	CASSLGGTKTYELYF	TGTGCCAGCAGTTTAGGGGGCACAAAAACCTACGAGCTGTATTTC
.	TRBJ2-1	TRBV6-1	13	.	CACMGPLNNEQFF	TGTGCCTGCATGGGTCCACTTAACAATGAGCAGTTCTTC
.	TRBJ2-4	TRBV19	17	.	CASSSVDSDIAKNIQYF	TGTGCCAGTAGCTCTGTGGACAGCGACATAGCCAAAAACATTCAGTACTTT
.	TRBJ2-1	TRBV11-1	15	.	CASRSTRGACNERFF	TGTGCCAGCAGGTCTACGCGAGGGGCTTGCAATGAGCGGTTCTTC
.	TRBJ2-4	TRBV20-1	13	.	CNASPIARNIQYF	TGCAATGCTTCTCCCATAGCCAGAAACATTCAGTACTTC
.	TRBJ2-7	TRBV9	14	.	CASSVGSYSYEQYF	TGTGCCAGCAGCGTAGGGTCGTACAGTTACGAGCAATACTTC
once	TRBJ2-7	TRBV6-2/TRBV6-3	15	.	CASSYSPGAVDEQYF	TGTGCCAGCAGTTACTCGCCGGGGGCGGTCGACGAACAGTACTTC
.	TRBJ2-1	TRBV11-1	15	.	CASSLCGGSYNEQLF	TGTGCCAGTAGCTTATGCGGTGGCTCCTACAATGAGCAGTTATTC
few	TRBJ2-3	TRBV20-1	19	TRBD2	CSADTGTSGRALSTDTQYF	TGCAGTGCCGATACCGGGACTAGCGGGAGGGCCCTAAGTACAGATACGCAGTATTTT
.	TRBJ1-1	TRBV29-1	14	.	CSVGPDGTGFGAFF	TGCAGTGTTGGTCCCGATGGGACTGGGTTTGGAGCTTTCTTT
.	TRBJ2-3	TRBV7-8	15	.	CASSLADSLRDTQYF	TGTGCCAGCAGCTTAGCAGACTCCTTGAGGGATACGCAGTATTTT
once	TRBJ1-1	TRBV6-5	14	.	CASRSHRQNAEDFF	TGTGCCAGCAGATCCCACCGCCAAAACGCTGAAGATTTCTTT
.	TRBJ2-4	TRBV5-6	14	.	CASSAAVGKNIQYF	TGTGCCAGCAGCGCCGCGGTTGGCAAAAACATTCAGTACTTC
.	TRBJ2-2	TRBV6-2/TRBV6-3	15	TRBD1	CAISSQGANTGELSF	TGTGCCATCAGTTCCCAGGGGGCTAACACCGGGGAGCTGTCTTTT
.	TRBJ1-1	TRBV5-4	18	.	CASTSPGPVGGRYTEAFF	TGTGCCAGCACCTCGCCGGGGCCAGTCGGAGGGCGATACACTGAAGCTTTCTTT
.	TRBJ2-2	TRBV12-3/TRBV12-4	16	.	CASSLNIGVNTGELFF	TGTGCCAGCAGTTTAAATATAGGGGTTAACACCGGGGAGTTGTTTTTT
.	TRBJ2-7	TRBV6-1	13	.	CASTELSFYDQYF	TGTGCCAGCACCGAGCTAAGTTTTTACGACCAGTACTTC
.	TRBJ2-2	TRBV11-2	15	.	CASSLEWWNTGELLF	TGTGCCAGCAGCTTAGAGTGGTGGAACACCGGGGAGCTGTTATTT
.	TRBJ2-5	TRBV11-2	14	.	CDSSLGSRVETQYF	TGTGACAGCAGCTTAGGTAGCAGGGTAGAAACCCAGTACTTC
.	TRBJ2-2	TRBV11-1	17	TRBD2	CVSNPRLAGESTWELFF	TGTGTCAGTAACCCGCGACTAGCGGGAGAATCCACCTGGGAGCTGTTTTTT
.	TRBJ2-3	TRBV29-1	13	.	CSASGAATDTQYF	TGCAGCGCTAGTGGAGCTGCCACAGATACGCAGTATTTT
few	TRBJ2-1	TRBV12-3/TRBV12-4	14	TRBD2	CASNETGGSDEQFF	TGTGCCAGCAATGAGACGGGAGGGTCCGATGAGCAGTTCTTC
.	TRBJ1-1	TRBV20-1	14	.	CSVSLLGGTGRTFF	TGCAGTGTTAGTCTCCTAGGGGGGACCGGGCGAACTTTCTTT
.	TRBJ1-2	TRBV4-3	16	.	CTSSHATGPNNYGYTF	TGCACCAGCAGCCACGCGACAGGCCCAAATAATTATGGCTACACCTTC
.	TRBJ1-2	TRBV10-3	13	.	CAISVDSSGGYTF	TGTGCCATCAGTGTGGATTCAAGCGGCGGCTACACCTTC
few	TRBJ2-7	TRBV30	15	.	CAWSISGRNHYEQYF	TGTGCCTGGAGTATATCTGGCAGGAACCACTACGAGCAGTACTTC
.	TRBJ2-5	TRBV6-2/TRBV6-3	13	TRBD1	CASGQTGLVAQYF	TGTGCCAGCGGCCAGACAGGGTTAGTGGCCCAATACTTC
.	TRBJ1-4	TRBV5-1	13	.	CASSLRFDGKLFF	TGCGCCAGCAGCTTGAGGTTTGATGGAAAACTGTTTTTT
.	TRBJ1-2	TRBV7-2	14	.	CASSLGTSGSGYTF	TGTGCCAGCAGCTTAGGGACGTCGGGGAGCGGCTACACCTTC
many	TRBJ2-1	TRBV28	12	.	CASSSSVGEQFF	TGTGCCAGCAGCTCCTCGGTCGGGGAGCAGTTCTTC
.	TRBJ2-1	TRBV11-3	17	.	CTSSLELTNGSRNEQFF	TGTACTAGCAGCTTAGAGTTAACTAATGGGAGTCGCAATGAGCAGTTCTTC
many	TRBJ2-5	TRBV12-3/TRBV12-4	15	TRBD1	CASSRGGQGTETQYF	TGTGCCAGCAGTAGAGGGGGACAGGGAACGGAGACCCAGTACTTC
.	TRBJ2-3	TRBV11-2	17	TRBD2	CASSLVGGGESTDTQYF	TGTGCCAGCAGCTTAGTTGGCGGGGGGGAAAGCACAGATACGCAGTATTTT
.	TRBJ1-1	TRBV6-6	15	TRBD1	CANNVGGLTNTKAFF	TGTGCCAACAACGTAGGGGGCTTGACTAACACTAAAGCTTTCTTT
few	TRBJ1-3	TRBV7-8	16	.	CASSRLIQGSRNTIYF	TGTGCCAGCAGCCGGTTGATACAGGGCTCTCGAAACACCATATATTTT
.	TRBJ1-1	TRBV5-1	14	.	CASRIQDYNTEAFF	TGCGCCAGCAGGATACAGGACTACAACACTGAAGCTTTCTTT
.	TRBJ1-6	TRBV11-2	14	.	CARSLEASNSSLHF	TGTGCCAGGAGCTTAGAAGCTAGTAATTCATCCCTACACTTT
many	TRBJ1-4	TRBV6-6	17	.	CASSDREGRRTNEKLFF	TGTGCCAGCAGTGACCGGGAGGGGCGCCGGACTAATGAAAAACTGTTTTTT
.	TRBJ1-2	TRBV28	13	.	CASSPQANYGYTF	TGTGCCAGCAGTCCACAGGCTAACTATGGCTACACCTTC